The rows below give T cell receptor beta chains drawn from one sample of a study of beta chain features in type 1 diabetes. The repertoire was sequenced with immunoSEQ multiplex PCR; TCRdb's copy has only in-frame clones and lacks some. The sample has hundreds of thousands of clones, about 14% seen once. The sequencing sample was made of naive CD4+ T cells from blood. All receptors derive from a man in his late teens or twenties with type 1 diabetes. Both conserved end residues are part of each CDR3. A D gene is named only where the DNA matches it firmly. The size of a clone is reported for some rows only, either as once, few or many, or as a class for expanded clones.

.,TRBJ2-1,.,TRBV4-1,CASSQPLHEQFF,TGCGCCAGCAGCCAACCTCTCCATGAGCAGTTCTTC
few,TRBJ2-2,TRBD2,TRBV5-1,CASSLLAGEAGELFF,TGCGCCAGCAGCTTGCTAGCGGGAGAGGCCGGGGAGCTGTTTTTT
.,TRBJ1-2,.,TRBV30,CAWSGARDYGYTF,TGTGCCTGGAGTGGCGCCAGGGACTATGGCTACACCTTC
.,TRBJ2-1,TRBD2,TRBV4-2,CASSQRYLAGVSRSSYNEQFF,TGTGCCAGCAGCCAACGGTATCTAGCGGGAGTTTCTCGGAGCTCCTACAATGAGCAGTTCTTC
.,TRBJ1-1,.,TRBV9,CASSVHQGNTEAFF,TGTGCCAGCAGCGTTCACCAGGGGAACACTGAAGCTTTCTTT
few,TRBJ2-4,TRBD1,TRBV30,CAWSYGTGGQNIQYF,TGTGCCTGGAGTTACGGGACAGGGGGCCAAAACATTCAGTACTTC
.,TRBJ2-2,.,TRBV28,CASSLFSGLTGELFF,TGTGCCAGCAGTTTATTTTCCGGGCTTACCGGGGAGCTGTTTTTT
once,TRBJ2-7,TRBD2,TRBV7-3,CASSLRGASGVDEQYF,TGTGCCAGCAGCTTACGGGGAGCTAGCGGTGTCGACGAGCAGTACTTC
.,TRBJ2-1,.,TRBV5-4,CASSPGTHNEQFF,TGTGCCAGCAGCCCTGGGACTCACAATGAGCAGTTCTTC
.,TRBJ2-7,TRBD2,TRBV4-2,CASSQGVSGTPYEQYF,TGTGCCAGCAGCCAAGGGGTCAGCGGGACCCCCTACGAGCAGTACTTC
few,TRBJ1-2,.,TRBV5-1,CASSLTRSYGYTF,TGCGCCAGCAGCTTGACAAGGAGCTATGGCTACACCTTC
.,TRBJ2-1,TRBD1,TRBV7-9,CASSLMLSRGRDNEQFF,TGTGCCAGCAGCTTAATGTTGTCCAGGGGGCGAGACAATGAGCAGTTCTTC
.,TRBJ2-2,.,TRBV12-5,CASGLVGTPNTGELFF,TGTGCTAGTGGTTTGGTTGGGACACCGAACACCGGGGAGCTGTTTTTT
.,TRBJ1-1,.,TRBV7-2,CASSLQVEAFF,TGTGCCAGCAGCCTACAGGTTGAAGCTTTCTTT
.,TRBJ2-5,.,TRBV5-1,CASSFPGVKTQYF,TGCGCCAGCAGCTTCCCGGGGGTCAAGACCCAGTACTTC
.,TRBJ1-1,.,TRBV28,CASSLSPGLKGAFF,TGTGCCAGCAGTTTATCCCCGGGACTTAAAGGAGCTTTCTTT
.,TRBJ2-3,TRBD1,TRBV7-2,CASSLMGQYTDTQYF,TGTGCCAGCAGCTTGATGGGACAGTACACAGATACGCAGTATTTT
few,TRBJ1-5,.,TRBV5-6,CASSRQDSNQPQHF,TGTGCCAGCAGCAGGCAGGACAGCAATCAGCCCCAGCATTTT
.,TRBJ1-2,.,TRBV29-1,CSVGEGPGYTF,TGCAGCGTTGGTGAGGGACCTGGCTACACCTTC
.,TRBJ2-6,TRBD1,TRBV9,CASSVGTGHSGANVLTF,TGTGCCAGCAGCGTAGGGACAGGACACTCTGGGGCCAACGTCCTGACTTTC
few,TRBJ2-3,.,TRBV30,CAWYGGLTDTQYF,TGTGCCTGGTATGGGGGGCTCACAGATACGCAGTATTTT
.,TRBJ1-1,.,TRBV5-4,CASSIGAGGRTSEAFF,TGTGCCAGCAGCATAGGAGCCGGAGGCCGAACAAGTGAAGCTTTCTTT
once,TRBJ2-7,.,TRBV9,CASSVAVDTYEQYF,TGTGCCAGCAGCGTAGCCGTGGATACCTACGAGCAGTACTTC
few,TRBJ2-1,TRBD1,TRBV6-5,CASGPGGSDEQFF,TGTGCCAGCGGCCCAGGGGGTAGCGATGAGCAGTTCTTC
few,TRBJ2-3,.,TRBV14,CASSPTGWDTQYF,TGTGCCAGCAGTCCGACTGGTTGGGATACGCAGTATTTT
few,TRBJ1-5,.,TRBV6-5,CASSGLSNQPQHF,TGTGCCAGCAGTGGACTGAGCAATCAGCCCCAGCATTTT
.,TRBJ2-7,.,TRBV28,CASNTGSYEQYF,TGTGCCAGCAATACAGGCTCCTACGAGCAGTACTTC
.,TRBJ1-2,.,TRBV30,CAWSVGANYGYTF,TGTGCCTGGAGTGTTGGAGCTAACTATGGCTACACCTTC
.,TRBJ2-3,.,TRBV5-1,CASSPGTSFTDTQYF,TGCGCCAGCAGCCCAGGGACCTCTTTCACAGATACGCAGTATTTT
few,TRBJ2-7,.,TRBV4-1,CASSQDGDLYEQYF,TGCGCCAGCAGCCAAGATGGGGATCTCTACGAGCAGTACTTC
few,TRBJ2-6,TRBD2,TRBV4-3,CASSRGLAPGSGANVLTF,TGCGCCAGCAGCCGAGGACTAGCCCCGGGCTCTGGGGCCAACGTCCTGACTTTC
.,TRBJ2-3,TRBD2,TRBV15,CATVAGGGTDTQYF,TGTGCCACCGTTGCGGGAGGTGGTACAGATACGCAGTATTTT
.,TRBJ2-7,.,TRBV7-9,CASSFGESYEQYF,TGTGCCAGCAGCTTTGGGGAGTCCTACGAGCAGTACTTC
few,TRBJ2-7,.,TRBV6-5,CASSYGHGEYYEQYF,TGTGCCAGCAGTTACGGGCACGGTGAATACTACGAGCAGTACTTC
few,TRBJ1-2,.,TRBV6-1,CASSEWGRSYGYTF,TGTGCCAGCAGTGAATGGGGGCGCAGCTATGGCTACACCTTC
.,TRBJ2-7,.,TRBV6-1,CASSDGGPGEQYF,TGTGCCAGCAGTGACGGGGGGCCAGGCGAGCAGTACTTC
.,TRBJ1-2,TRBD1,TRBV28,CASSLGPRGHGYTF,TGTGCCAGCAGTTTAGGGCCCAGGGGGCATGGCTACACCTTC
.,TRBJ2-5,.,TRBV5-1,CASSLGAGETQYF,TGCGCCAGCAGCTTGGGAGCAGGAGAGACCCAGTACTTC
few,TRBJ1-1,.,TRBV6-5,CASSFLTSHSVRGAFF,TGTGCCAGCAGTTTCTTGACATCTCACAGCGTTCGCGGAGCTTTCTTT
.,TRBJ1-5,.,TRBV28,CASSLTGRNQPQHF,TGTGCCAGCAGTTTAACCGGCCGGAATCAGCCCCAGCATTTT
few,TRBJ2-3,.,TRBV11-1,CASSFISARSTDTQYF,TGTGCCAGCAGCTTTATTTCGGCTAGAAGTACAGATACGCAGTATTTT
few,TRBJ2-1,.,TRBV6-1,CASRLANNEQFF,TGTGCCAGCAGACTAGCCAACAATGAGCAGTTCTTC
.,TRBJ2-1,.,TRBV7-9,CASSPLVLDEQFF,TGTGCCAGCAGCCCACTAGTGCTCGATGAGCAGTTCTTC
.,TRBJ2-1,.,TRBV4-3,CASSQEIPNHEQFF,TGCGCCAGCAGCCAAGAAATACCCAACCATGAGCAGTTCTTC
few,TRBJ1-4,TRBD1,TRBV28,CASSSQGTAAGEKLFF,TGTGCCAGCAGTTCCCAGGGGACAGCAGCGGGTGAAAAACTGTTTTTT